The rows below give T cell receptor beta chains drawn from one sample of a study of T-cell reconstitution after alpha-beta-depleted transplantation in children. Each CDR3 protein is one row after TCRdb ran MiXCR on the PCR reads. The sample consists of about 290,000 distinct CDR3 sequences, 6.5% to 9% of them appearing once. Here the sequenced sample was peripheral blood, taken 360 days after TCRalphabeta/CD19-depleted stem cell transplant. Source of these receptors: a female patient aged 2 to 10 who had a stem cell transplant for Fanconi anemia, so the T cells may come from the graft donor. The CDR3 runs from the conserved cysteine through the conserved F or W. The order of the fields is clone size, V gene, D gene, J gene, CDR3 protein, CDR3 DNA. The D gene is left open where the match is weak. The size field is filled for only some rows; it gives once, few, many or a size class.

clone size: -
V gene: TRBV6-5
D gene: -
J gene: TRBJ2-1
CDR3 protein: CASSWQPSYNEQFF
CDR3 DNA: TGTGCCAGCAGTTGGCAGCCATCCTACAATGAGCAGTTCTTC

clone size: many
V gene: TRBV20-1
D gene: -
J gene: TRBJ1-5
CDR3 protein: CSAKQGNSNQPQHF
CDR3 DNA: TGCAGTGCTAAACAGGGAAATAGCAATCAGCCCCAGCATTTT

clone size: many
V gene: TRBV29-1
D gene: -
J gene: TRBJ1-1
CDR3 protein: CSVESFESTEAFF
CDR3 DNA: TGCAGCGTTGAATCGTTTGAGAGCACTGAAGCTTTCTTT

clone size: many
V gene: TRBV11-2
D gene: -
J gene: TRBJ2-1
CDR3 protein: CASSPLGPSNEQFF
CDR3 DNA: TGTGCCAGCAGCCCTCTAGGGCCCTCCAATGAGCAGTTCTTC

clone size: -
V gene: TRBV7-9
D gene: -
J gene: TRBJ2-2
CDR3 protein: CASSFLGRVSNTGELFF
CDR3 DNA: TGTGCCAGCAGCTTTCTCGGCAGAGTTTCGAACACCGGGGAGCTGTTTTTT

clone size: -
V gene: TRBV3-1
D gene: TRBD2
J gene: TRBJ2-3
CDR3 protein: CASSQEGIAGGTDTQYF
CDR3 DNA: TGTGCCAGCAGCCAAGAGGGCATTGCGGGGGGCACAGATACGCAGTATTTT

clone size: few
V gene: TRBV10-2
D gene: -
J gene: TRBJ1-1
CDR3 protein: CASQGTSTEAFF
CDR3 DNA: TGCGCCAGCCAGGGGACTTCTACTGAAGCTTTCTTT

clone size: few
V gene: TRBV11-2
D gene: -
J gene: TRBJ1-2
CDR3 protein: CASSRAGSNYGYTF
CDR3 DNA: TGTGCCAGCAGCCGAGCCGGGAGTAACTATGGCTACACCTTC

clone size: many
V gene: TRBV29-1
D gene: TRBD1
J gene: TRBJ2-7
CDR3 protein: CSVGGDSGGYEQYF
CDR3 DNA: TGCAGCGTTGGAGGGGACAGCGGAGGCTACGAGCAGTACTTC

clone size: few
V gene: TRBV2
D gene: -
J gene: TRBJ2-5
CDR3 protein: CASSDRGATQYF
CDR3 DNA: TGTGCCAGCAGTGATAGGGGGGCGACCCAGTACTTC

clone size: few
V gene: TRBV5-1
D gene: -
J gene: TRBJ2-5
CDR3 protein: CASSLVSLVSGAQETQYF
CDR3 DNA: TGCGCCAGCAGCTTGGTTTCGCTTGTTAGCGGCGCTCAAGAGACCCAGTACTTC

clone size: many
V gene: TRBV28
D gene: -
J gene: TRBJ2-5
CDR3 protein: CASSPRFSGGETQYF
CDR3 DNA: TGTGCCAGCAGTCCCAGATTTTCGGGCGGGGAGACCCAGTACTTC

clone size: -
V gene: TRBV9
D gene: TRBD1
J gene: TRBJ1-4
CDR3 protein: CASSGPGQGAATNEKLFF
CDR3 DNA: TGTGCCAGCAGCGGCCCGGGACAGGGGGCTGCAACTAATGAAAAACTGTTTTTT

clone size: many
V gene: TRBV27
D gene: TRBD2
J gene: TRBJ2-5
CDR3 protein: CASSPILLAGPGETQYF
CDR3 DNA: TGTGCCAGCAGTCCGATTCTACTAGCGGGGCCTGGTGAGACCCAGTACTTC

clone size: -
V gene: TRBV12-3/TRBV12-4
D gene: -
J gene: TRBJ2-5
CDR3 protein: CASSFSLGGWETQYF
CDR3 DNA: TGTGCCAGCAGTTTTTCGCTGGGGGGTTGGGAGACCCAGTACTTC

clone size: many
V gene: TRBV10-3
D gene: TRBD2
J gene: TRBJ2-1
CDR3 protein: CAISASSGRAFSEQFF
CDR3 DNA: TGTGCCATCAGTGCTTCTAGCGGGAGGGCCTTCAGTGAGCAGTTCTTC

clone size: few
V gene: TRBV9
D gene: -
J gene: TRBJ1-1
CDR3 protein: CASSSFLGDTEAFF
CDR3 DNA: TGTGCCAGCAGCTCTTTCCTGGGCGACACTGAAGCTTTCTTT

clone size: -
V gene: TRBV5-6
D gene: TRBD2
J gene: TRBJ2-3
CDR3 protein: CASGPRDYFTDTQYF
CDR3 DNA: TGTGCCAGCGGCCCCCGGGACTACTTCACAGATACGCAGTATTTT

clone size: -
V gene: TRBV7-3
D gene: -
J gene: TRBJ2-4
CDR3 protein: CASSRVGNENIQYF
CDR3 DNA: TGTGCCAGCAGCCGGGTCGGGAACGAAAACATTCAGTACTTC